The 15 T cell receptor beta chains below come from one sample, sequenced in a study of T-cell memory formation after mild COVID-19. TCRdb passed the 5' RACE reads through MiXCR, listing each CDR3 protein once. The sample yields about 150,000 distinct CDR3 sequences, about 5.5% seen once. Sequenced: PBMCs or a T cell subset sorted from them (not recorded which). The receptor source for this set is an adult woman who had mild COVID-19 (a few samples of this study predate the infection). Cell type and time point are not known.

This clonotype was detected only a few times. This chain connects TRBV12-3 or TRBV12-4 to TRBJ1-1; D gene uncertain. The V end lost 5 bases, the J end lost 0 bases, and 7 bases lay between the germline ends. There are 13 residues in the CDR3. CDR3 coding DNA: TGTGCCAGCAGTGGCGAACTGAACACTGAAGCTTTCTTT. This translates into CASSGELNTEAFF.

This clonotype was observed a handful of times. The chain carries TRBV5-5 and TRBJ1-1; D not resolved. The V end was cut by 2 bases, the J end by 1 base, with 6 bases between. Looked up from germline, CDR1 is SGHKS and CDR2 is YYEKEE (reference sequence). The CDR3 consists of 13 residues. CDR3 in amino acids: CASSFSGNTEAFF. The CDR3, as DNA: TGTGCCAGCAGCTTTTCAGGGAACACTGAAGCTTTCTTT.

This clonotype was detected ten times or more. The CDR3 coding sequence is TGCAGTGCTAGTTTCAGACATAGCGAGCAGTACTTC. Protein product: CSASFRHSEQYF. The chain couples TRBV20-1 to TRBJ2-7; D not certain. This CDR3 has 12 amino acids. V lost 3 bases and J lost 6, with 12 bases in between. CDR1 DFQATT and CDR2 SNEGSKA come from the germline V gene (reference sequence).

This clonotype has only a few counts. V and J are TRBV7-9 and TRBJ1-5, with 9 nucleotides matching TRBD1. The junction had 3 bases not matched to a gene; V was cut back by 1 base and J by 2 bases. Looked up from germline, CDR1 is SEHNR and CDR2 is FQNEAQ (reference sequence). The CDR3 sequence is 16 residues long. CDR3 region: CASSLGGQGGNQPQHF. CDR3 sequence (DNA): TGTGCCAGCAGCTTAGGGGGACAGGGAGGCAATCAGCCCCAGCATTTT.

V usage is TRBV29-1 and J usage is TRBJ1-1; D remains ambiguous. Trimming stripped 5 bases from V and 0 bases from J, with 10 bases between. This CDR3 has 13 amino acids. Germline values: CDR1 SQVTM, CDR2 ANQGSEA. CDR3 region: CSVQEFMNTEAFF. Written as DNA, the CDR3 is TGCAGCGTTCAGGAATTCATGAACACTGAAGCTTTCTTT. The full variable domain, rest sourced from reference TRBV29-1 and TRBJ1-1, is SAVISQKPSRDICQRGTSLTIQCQVDSQVTMMFWYRQQPGQSLTLIATANQGSEATYESGFVIDKFPISRPNLTFSTLTVSNMSPEDSSIYLCSVQEFMNTEAFFGQGTRLTVV.

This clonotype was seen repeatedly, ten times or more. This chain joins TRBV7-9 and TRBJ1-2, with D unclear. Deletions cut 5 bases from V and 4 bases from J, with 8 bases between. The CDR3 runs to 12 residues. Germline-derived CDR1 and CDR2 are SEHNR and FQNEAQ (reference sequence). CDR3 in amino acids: CASSPASYGYTF. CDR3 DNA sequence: TGTGCCAGCAGCCCGGCAAGCTATGGCTACACCTTC. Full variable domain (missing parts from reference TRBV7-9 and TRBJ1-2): DTGVSQNPRHKITKRGQNVTFRCDPISEHNRLYWYRQTLGQGPEFLTYFQNEAQLEKSRLLSDRFSAERPKGSFSTLEIQRTEQGDSAMYLCASSPASYGYTFGSGTRLTVV.

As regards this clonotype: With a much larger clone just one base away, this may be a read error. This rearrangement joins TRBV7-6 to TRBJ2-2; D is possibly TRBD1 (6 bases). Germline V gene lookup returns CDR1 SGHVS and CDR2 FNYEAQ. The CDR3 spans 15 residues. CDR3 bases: TGTGCCAGCAACAGCGGCTGGGGGCCTGTAGGGGAGCTGTTCTTT. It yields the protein CASNSGWGPVGELFF.

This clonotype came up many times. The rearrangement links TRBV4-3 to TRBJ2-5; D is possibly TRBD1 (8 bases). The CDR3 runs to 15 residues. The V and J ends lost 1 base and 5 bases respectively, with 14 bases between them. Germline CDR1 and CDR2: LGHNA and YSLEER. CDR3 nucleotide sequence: TGCGCCAGCAGCCAAGCCGACAGGGGAGGGGAGACCCAGTACTTC. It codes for CASSQADRGGETQYF.

CDR3 residues: CASTRTQGNTIYF. CDR3 sequence (DNA): TGTGCCAGCACGAGAACCCAAGGAAACACCATATATTTT. The rearrangement joins TRBV7-9 to TRBJ1-3; D is unresolved. CDR1 and CDR2 from the germline V gene are SEHNR and FQNEAQ (reference sequence). Trimming removed 7 bases at V and 4 bases at J, with 11 bases between. The CDR3 extends over 13 amino acids.

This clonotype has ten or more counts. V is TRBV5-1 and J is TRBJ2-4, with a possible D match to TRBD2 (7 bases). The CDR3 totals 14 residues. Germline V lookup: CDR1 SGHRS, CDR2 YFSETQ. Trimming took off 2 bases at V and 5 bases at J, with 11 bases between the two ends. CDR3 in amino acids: CASSLQGGENIQYF. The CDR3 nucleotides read TGCGCCAGCAGCTTACAGGGAGGGGAAAACATTCAGTACTTC.

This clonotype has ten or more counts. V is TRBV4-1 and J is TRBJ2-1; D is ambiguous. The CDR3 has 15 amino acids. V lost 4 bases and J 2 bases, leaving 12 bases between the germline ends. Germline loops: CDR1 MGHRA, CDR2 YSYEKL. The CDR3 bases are TGCGCCAGCAGCCCAGAATCCCGCACCTACAATGAGCAGTTCTTC. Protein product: CASSPESRTYNEQFF.

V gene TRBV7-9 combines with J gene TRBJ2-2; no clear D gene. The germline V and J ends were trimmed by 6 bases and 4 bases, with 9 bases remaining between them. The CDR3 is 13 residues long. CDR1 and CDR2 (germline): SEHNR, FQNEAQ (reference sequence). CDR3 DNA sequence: TGTGCCAGCAGTCCTGTTGTCACCGGGGAGCTGTTTTTT. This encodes CASSPVVTGELFF.

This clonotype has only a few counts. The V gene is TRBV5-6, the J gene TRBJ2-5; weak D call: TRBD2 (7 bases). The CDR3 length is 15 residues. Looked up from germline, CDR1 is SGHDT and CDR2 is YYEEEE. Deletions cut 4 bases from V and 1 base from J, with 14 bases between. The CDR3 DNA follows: TGTGCCAGCAGCCGGGGGGCTAGCGGCCAAGAGACCCAGTACTTC. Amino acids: CASSRGASGQETQYF.

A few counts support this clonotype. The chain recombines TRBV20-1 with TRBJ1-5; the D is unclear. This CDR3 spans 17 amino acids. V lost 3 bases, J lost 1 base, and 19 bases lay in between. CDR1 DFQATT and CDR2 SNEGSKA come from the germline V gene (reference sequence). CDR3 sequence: CSASLFLGGRSNQPQHF. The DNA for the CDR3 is TGCAGTGCTAGTTTATTTCTGGGCGGTCGGAGCAATCAGCCCCAGCATTTT.

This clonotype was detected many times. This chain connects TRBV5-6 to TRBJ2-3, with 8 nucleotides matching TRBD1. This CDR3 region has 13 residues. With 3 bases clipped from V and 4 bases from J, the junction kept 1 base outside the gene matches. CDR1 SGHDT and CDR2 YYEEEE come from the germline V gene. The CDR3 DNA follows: TGTGCCAGCAGCTCGGACAGGGCAGATACGCAGTATTTT. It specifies CASSSDRADTQYF.